This T cell receptor (beta chain) was found in a study of blood T cell repertoires in COVID-19 (dated by TCRdb to about 2020). Regarding the research as a whole: The collaborator samples originated in the United States, Italy and Spain and spanned the acute and convalescent phases of COVID-19. The sample metadata nearly always contained a de-identified subject ID, COVID-19 status, age in years and sex. Where available, HLA class I and class II types were taken from metadata supplied by the sample provider and were not determined by assay-based typing. Samples came from the ongoing ImmuneRACE study (first 160 participants) plus 1,254 subjects from 6 global collaborators. The material from the prospective study consisted of cDNA or gDNA derived from T cells, B-cell-depleted T cells, or PBMCs. The repertoires were released in a freely available public database intended as a resource for research on the immune response to SARS-CoV-2. Deeply sampled blood TCRbeta repertoires from subjects exposed to, actively infected with, or recovered from COVID-19 were included in the dataset.

What the research found in general, with its limitations: The amount of clinical and demographic metadata varied by source and participant and was provided uncurated.

In the prospective study, participants were about 18 to 95 years old, resided in about two dozen geographic areas of the United States, and were enrolled through a virtual design. In the prospective study, participants were assigned to cohorts based on the clinical history participants reported in a screening survey and a study questionnaire. Recovered participants in ImmuneRACE Cohort 3 were defined as having two consecutive negative NP/OP PCR tests, clearance from a healthcare professional, or resolution of symptoms. In the prospective study, whole blood, serum and a nasopharyngeal or oropharyngeal swab were collected from each participant by mobile phlebotomists. Participants in the prospective study had the option to provide additional blood draws and questionnaires over a 2-month period. Before DNA extraction, blood samples from the prospective study were shipped at room temperature or frozen.

Of note for this clone: Its antigen is unknown. The input lacks base qualities; no much larger clone sits a single base away.

The immunoSEQ Assay, a bias-controlled multiplex PCR, was used to amplify TCRbeta CDR3 regions from genomic DNA. On the authors' methods: The number of nucleated cells in each sample was estimated from the amplification of reference gene primers within the assay. Sequence reads were collapsed and filtered to measure the absolute abundance of every unique TCRbeta CDR3 rearrangement. For each sample, productive Simpson clonality was calculated as the square root of Simpson's diversity index over productive rearrangements. In TCRdb, the immuneACCESS table is reduced to in-frame sequences with V and J assigned. These tables do not hold every clone; where another copy was compared, an unresolved V gene accounts for under half, and the others remain unexplained. V, J and clone size reflect that table, while D and trimming were determined from the DNA. This sample holds about 200,000 clones; approximately 88% were observed only once. In total, the top ten clones hold 7.5% to 10% of the sample.

Based on the germline V gene, the CDR1 and CDR2 sequences are SGDLS and YYNGEE. Trimming removed 0 bases from V and 8 bases from J; the gene matches leave 8 bases unexplained. From its cysteine to its phenylalanine, the CDR3 spans 15 amino acids. The CDR3 DNA has 45 bases and is translated from base 1. The material sequenced was PBMCs or T cells enriched from blood (not recorded which). This receptor chain uses TRBV9 and TRBJ1-2; 9 bases in between match TRBD1. The receptor was derived from a woman aged 18 to 35 who had recovered from COVID-19. CDR3 loop: CASSVGGTGLAGYTF. The DNA sequence is as follows: TGTGCCAGCAGCGTAGGCGGGACAGGGCTTGCCGGCTACACCTTC.